Presented here are 15 T cell receptor beta chains from one specimen sequenced in a study of blood T cells in healthy people across ages. A second roughly 6 to 11 cycle PCR used barcoded and J-beta primers. MiXCR, run by TCRdb on the 5' RACE reads, gives a single entry per CDR3 protein. The table lists 1.8 million or so distinct CDR3 sequences, about two fifths of them singletons. Material for sequencing was blood. These TCRs come from a human donor in good health.

The chain joins TRBV3-1 to TRBJ2-7; 9 bases are shared with TRBD2. V lost 3 bases, J lost 6 bases, and 9 bases stayed unmatched. Germline V gives CDR1 LGHDT, CDR2 YNNKEL (reference sequence). This CDR3 comprises 15 residues. The CDR3 protein is CASSQAGGHPGEQYF. DNA for the CDR3: TGTGCCAGCAGCCAGGCGGGGGGGCATCCGGGCGAGCAGTACTTC.

This clonotype came up a few times. This rearrangement joins TRBV5-1 to TRBJ1-1; 9 positions match TRBD1. The CDR3 extends over 14 amino acids. Germline lookup yields CDR1 SGHRS and CDR2 YFSETQ. With V trimmed by 2 bases and J by 4 bases, 3 bases remained unmatched. The CDR3 nucleotides read TGCGCCAGCAGCTTCGGACAGGGGTCCACTGAAGCTTTCTTT. Residues: CASSFGQGSTEAFF.

This sequence joins TRBV12-3 or TRBV12-4 and TRBJ2-4; D is possibly TRBD1 (6 bases). This CDR3 contains 14 residues. V lost 3 bases and J 6 bases, leaving 12 bases between the germline ends. In DNA form, the CDR3 reads TGTGCCAGCAGTTTGGGCAGGGGTGGAAACATTCAGTACTTC. Protein product: CASSLGRGGNIQYF.

This clonotype was observed a handful of times. This chain connects TRBV29-1 to TRBJ2-3; D might be TRBD2 (6 bases). V gave up 4 bases and J gave up 3 bases, with 8 bases separating them. Germline assignment: CDR1 SQVTM and CDR2 ANQGSEA. The CDR3 is made up of 12 amino acids. CDR3 protein: CSVAGGTDTQYF. Written as DNA, the CDR3 is TGCAGCGTTGCTGGGGGGACAGATACGCAGTATTTT.

The rearrangement links TRBV4-3 to TRBJ1-2; D is possibly TRBD1 (6 bases). The CDR3 has 16 residues. V lost 3 bases to trimming and J lost 2 bases, with 16 bases between them. Germline values: CDR1 LGHNA, CDR2 YSLEER. The CDR3 DNA reads as TGCGCCAGCAGCCAGCGCACCGAGACAGGCAACTATGGCTACACCTTC. This translates into CASSQRTETGNYGYTF.

This clonotype turned up a few times. V is TRBV12-3 or TRBV12-4 and J is TRBJ1-1; the D is unclear. This CDR3 is 14 amino acids long. V lost 1 base and J lost 4, with 10 bases in between. The CDR3 region is CASSLEREPTEAFF. The CDR3 DNA reads as TGTGCCAGCAGTTTAGAGAGGGAACCCACTGAAGCTTTCTTT.

This clonotype was observed a few times. The V gene is TRBV6-5, the J gene TRBJ2-1, with 7 nucleotides matching TRBD1. The CDR3 consists of 15 residues. Germline CDR1 is MNHEY and CDR2 is SVGAGI. V was clipped by 6 bases and J by 5 bases; unmatched bases: 10. The CDR3 coding sequence is TGTGCCAGCAGCTCGGGTTGGGACAGCGACAATGAGCAGTTCTTC. It specifies CASSSGWDSDNEQFF.

This clonotype has more than one count but fewer than ten. This chain connects TRBV7-9 to TRBJ2-7; possibly TRBD1 or TRBD2 for D (5 bases each). This CDR3 comprises 17 residues. V shed 4 bases and J shed 4 bases, with 23 bases lying between them. Per the germline V gene, CDR1 is SEHNR and CDR2 is FQNEAQ (reference sequence). DNA of the CDR3: TGTGCCAGCAGCTCCGCTCGGACCGGGACCGGGGAATACGAGCAGTACTTC. Translation: CASSSARTGTGEYEQYF.

The V gene is TRBV7-8, the J gene TRBJ1-2; D is uncertain. The V gene's germline CDR1 is SGHVS and CDR2 FQNEAQ. This CDR3 region has 14 residues. Trimming removed 2 bases from V and 7 bases from J, with 14 bases in between. The DNA for the CDR3 is TGTGCCAGCAGCTTACGGGTGGCCGCCCCTGGCTACACCTTC. Translating gives CASSLRVAAPGYTF.

This clonotype came up a few times. The rearrangement links TRBV6-1 to TRBJ1-5; the D gene is possibly TRBD1 (6 bases). Per germline, CDR1 MNHNS and CDR2 SASEGT. This CDR3 is 17 amino acids long. With 2 bases removed from V and 0 bases from J, the gap between germline ends came to 14 bases. The CDR3 DNA reads as TGTGCCAGCAGTGAACGGCAGGGGAGGGATAGCAATCAGCCCCAGCATTTT. It is translated as CASSERQGRDSNQPQHF.

This clonotype was observed a handful of times. This chain links TRBV3-1 with TRBJ2-5; 10 bases match TRBD1. The CDR3 is made up of 15 amino acids. Germline V gene sequence: CDR1 LGHDT, CDR2 YNNKEL (reference sequence). V trimming: 4 bases; J trimming: 11 bases; junction bases outside the gene matches: 13. The CDR3 sequence: CASSPPGTGAWEQYF. The CDR3 coding sequence is TGTGCCAGCAGCCCGCCCGGGACAGGGGCCTGGGAGCAGTACTTC.

This clonotype was seen more than once but under ten times. The gene calls are TRBV29-1 and TRBJ1-2, with 7 bases fitting TRBD1. The CDR3 sequence is 13 residues long. Trimming cost V 6 bases and J 3 bases; bases outside gene matches: 7. Germline loops: CDR1 SQVTM, CDR2 ANQGSEA. Written as DNA, the CDR3 is TGCAGCGTCCTAGGACAGGATTACTATGGCTACACCTTC. It specifies CSVLGQDYYGYTF.

This chain connects TRBV30 to TRBJ1-5, with D possibly matching TRBD1 (5 bases). The CDR3 loop spans 13 amino acids. Germline values: CDR1 GTSNPN, CDR2 SVGIG (reference sequence). Trimming took off 4 bases at V and 3 bases at J, with 10 bases between the two ends. CDR3 coding DNA: TGTGCCTGGACGGAACAGGTCAATCAGCCCCAGCATTTT. It is translated as CAWTEQVNQPQHF.

This rearrangement joins TRBV2 to TRBJ2-6; D is unclear. The V gene's germline CDR1 is SNHLY and CDR2 FYNNEI. This CDR3 comprises 15 residues. V was pared by 4 bases and J by 2 bases, with 9 bases between. CDR3 in amino acids: CASSGVGTGANVLTF. CDR3 DNA: TGTGCCAGCAGTGGGGTGGGCACTGGGGCCAACGTCCTGACTTTC.

Comment on this clonotype: A read error may account for a junction end that differs from germline. The rearrangement uses TRBV5-1 and TRBJ2-3; D is perhaps TRBD1 (5 bases). The CDR3 contains 16 residues. Germline loops: CDR1 SGHRS, CDR2 YFSETQ. This CDR3 reads CAGSLENRGRTDTQYF. The CDR3 nucleotides read TGCGCCGGCAGCTTGGAAAATAGGGGTCGCACAGATACGCAGTATTTT.